This TCR beta chain derives from a study of cytomegalovirus exposure and HLA in healthy donors. In the case of this clone: Sequence at one end of the junction differs from germline and may be a read error.

CDR1 is SGHRS, CDR2 YFSETQ, per germline. The length of the CDR3 is 15 residues. Amplification used 60 Vbeta primers and 13 Jbeta primers. The assay was immunoSEQ multiplex PCR, and TCRdb's table has in-frame clones only and misses some. Counted here are about 180,000 clones, 84% occurring once; the ten biggest clones make up under 0.4%. What was sequenced was PBMCs. The V and J genes are TRBV5-1 and TRBJ1-1, with 9 nucleotides matching TRBD1. The source of this sequence is a boy aged 2 to 9 in good health and CMV-seronegative. The CDR3 region is CTSAVGGQGFAEAFF. CDR3 DNA: TGCACCAGCGCTGTGGGGGGACAGGGATTTGCTGAAGCTTTCTTT. The full variable domain, rest sourced from reference TRBV5-1 and TRBJ1-1, is KAGVTQTPRYLIKTRGQQVTLSCSPISGHRSVSWYQQTPGQGLQFLFEYFSETQRNKGNFPGRFSGRQFSNSRSEMNVSTLELGDSALYLCTSAVGGQGFAEAFFGQGTRLTVV.